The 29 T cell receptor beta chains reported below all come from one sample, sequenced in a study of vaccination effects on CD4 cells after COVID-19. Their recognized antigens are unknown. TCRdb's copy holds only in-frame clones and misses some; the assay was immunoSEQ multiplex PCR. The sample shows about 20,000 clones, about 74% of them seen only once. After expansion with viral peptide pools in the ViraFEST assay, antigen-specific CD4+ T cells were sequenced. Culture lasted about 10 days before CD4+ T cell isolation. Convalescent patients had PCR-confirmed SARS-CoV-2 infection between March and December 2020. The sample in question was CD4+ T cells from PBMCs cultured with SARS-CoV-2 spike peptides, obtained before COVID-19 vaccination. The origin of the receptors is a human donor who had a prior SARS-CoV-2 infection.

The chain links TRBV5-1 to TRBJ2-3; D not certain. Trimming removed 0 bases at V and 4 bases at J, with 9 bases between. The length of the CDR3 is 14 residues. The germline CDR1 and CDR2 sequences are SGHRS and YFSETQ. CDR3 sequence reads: CASSLALVSDTQYF. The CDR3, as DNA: TGCGCCAGCAGCTTGGCACTGGTCTCAGATACGCAGTATTTT.

The CDR3 nucleotides read TGTGCCAGCTCACCAGGCAGCCCGAACACCGGGGAGCTGTTTTTT. This codes for CASSPGSPNTGELFF. The chain couples TRBV18 to TRBJ2-2, with D uncertain. Germline V CDR1 and CDR2: KGHSH, LQKENI. CDR3 length: 15 residues. Trimming took off 2 bases at V and 0 bases at J, with 7 bases between the two ends.

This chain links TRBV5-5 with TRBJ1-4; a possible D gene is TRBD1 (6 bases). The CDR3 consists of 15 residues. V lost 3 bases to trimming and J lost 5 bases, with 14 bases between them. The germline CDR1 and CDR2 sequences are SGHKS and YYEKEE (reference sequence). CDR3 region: CASSSTGIENEKLFF. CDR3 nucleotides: TGTGCCAGCAGCTCCACAGGGATTGAAAATGAAAAACTGTTTTTT.

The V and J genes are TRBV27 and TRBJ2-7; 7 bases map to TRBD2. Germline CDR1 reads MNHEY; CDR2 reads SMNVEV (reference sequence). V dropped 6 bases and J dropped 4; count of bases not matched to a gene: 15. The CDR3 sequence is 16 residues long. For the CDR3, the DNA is TGTGCCAGCAGCTGGGGAGGCGGGCTAGCGGCGTACGAGCAGTACTTC. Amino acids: CASSWGGGLAAYEQYF.

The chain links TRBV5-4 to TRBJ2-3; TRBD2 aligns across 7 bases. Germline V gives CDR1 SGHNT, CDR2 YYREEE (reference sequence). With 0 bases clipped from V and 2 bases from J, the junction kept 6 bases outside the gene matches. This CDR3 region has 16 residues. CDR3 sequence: CASSLGAGVSTDTQYF. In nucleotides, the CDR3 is TGTGCCAGCAGCTTGGGGGCGGGAGTATCCACAGATACGCAGTATTTT.

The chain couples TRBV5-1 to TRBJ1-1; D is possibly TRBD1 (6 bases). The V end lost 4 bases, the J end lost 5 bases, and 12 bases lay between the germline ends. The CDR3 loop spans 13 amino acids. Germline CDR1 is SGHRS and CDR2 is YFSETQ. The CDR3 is CASSRDTLTEAFF. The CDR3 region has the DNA TGCGCCAGCAGCCGGGACACCCTAACTGAAGCTTTCTTT.

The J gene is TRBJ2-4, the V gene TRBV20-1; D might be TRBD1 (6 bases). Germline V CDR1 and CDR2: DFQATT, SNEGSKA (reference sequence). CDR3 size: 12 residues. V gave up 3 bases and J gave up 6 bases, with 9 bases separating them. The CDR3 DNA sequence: TGCAGTGCTAGTATACAGGGAAACATTCAGTACTTC. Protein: CSASIQGNIQYF.

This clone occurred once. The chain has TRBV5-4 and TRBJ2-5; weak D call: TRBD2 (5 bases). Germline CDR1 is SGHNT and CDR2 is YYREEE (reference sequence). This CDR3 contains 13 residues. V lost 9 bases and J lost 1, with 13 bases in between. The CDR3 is CATKTEVQETQYF. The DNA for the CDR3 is TGTGCCACCAAAACGGAGGTCCAAGAGACCCAGTACTTC.

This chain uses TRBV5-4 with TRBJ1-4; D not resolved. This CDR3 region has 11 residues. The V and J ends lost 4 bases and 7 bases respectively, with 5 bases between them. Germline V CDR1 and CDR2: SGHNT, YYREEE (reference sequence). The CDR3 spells CASSPCEKLFF. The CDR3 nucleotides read TGTGCCAGCAGCCCTTGTGAAAAACTGTTTTTT.

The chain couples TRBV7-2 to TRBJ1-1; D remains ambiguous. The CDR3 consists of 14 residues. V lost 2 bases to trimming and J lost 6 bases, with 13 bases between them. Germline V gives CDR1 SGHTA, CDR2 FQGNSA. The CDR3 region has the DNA TGTGCCAGCAGCTTATTTGGTCCAGGTTCTGAAGCTTTCTTT. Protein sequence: CASSLFGPGSEAFF.

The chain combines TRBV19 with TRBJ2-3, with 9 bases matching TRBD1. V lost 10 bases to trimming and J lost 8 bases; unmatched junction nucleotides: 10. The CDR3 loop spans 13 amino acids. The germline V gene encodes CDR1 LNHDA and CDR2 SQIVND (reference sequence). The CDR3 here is CATRDRAPGTQYF. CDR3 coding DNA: TGTGCCACCCGGGACAGGGCGCCGGGTACGCAGTATTTT.

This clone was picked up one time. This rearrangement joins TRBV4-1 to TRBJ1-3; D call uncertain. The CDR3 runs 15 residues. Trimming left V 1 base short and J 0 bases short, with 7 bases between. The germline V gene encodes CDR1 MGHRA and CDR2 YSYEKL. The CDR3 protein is CASSQGLPSGNTIYF. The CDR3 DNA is TGCGCCAGCAGCCAAGGTCTCCCCTCTGGAAACACCATATATTTT.

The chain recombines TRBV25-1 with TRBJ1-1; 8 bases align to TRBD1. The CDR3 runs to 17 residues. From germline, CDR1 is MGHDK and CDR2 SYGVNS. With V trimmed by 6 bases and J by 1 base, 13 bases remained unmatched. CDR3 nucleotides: TGTGCCAGCAGCGGCCTTGGTAGGACAGGGAGGAACACTGAAGCTTTCTTT. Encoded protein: CASSGLGRTGRNTEAFF.

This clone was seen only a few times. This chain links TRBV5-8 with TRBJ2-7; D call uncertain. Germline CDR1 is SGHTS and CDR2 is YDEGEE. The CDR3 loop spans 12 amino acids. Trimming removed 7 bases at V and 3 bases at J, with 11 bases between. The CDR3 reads CASHQLNYEQYF. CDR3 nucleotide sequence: TGTGCCAGCCATCAACTAAACTACGAGCAGTACTTC.

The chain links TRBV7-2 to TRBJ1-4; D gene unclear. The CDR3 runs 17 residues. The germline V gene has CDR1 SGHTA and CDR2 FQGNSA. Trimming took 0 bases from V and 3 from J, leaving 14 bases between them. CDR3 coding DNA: TGTGCCAGCAGCTTAGCGTATTCCGCTGGGGCTAATGAAAAACTGTTTTTT. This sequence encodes CASSLAYSAGANEKLFF. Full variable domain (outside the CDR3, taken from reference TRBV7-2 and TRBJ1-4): GAGVSQSPSNKVTEKGKDVELRCDPISGHTALYWYRQSLGQGLEFLIYFQGNSAPDKSGLPSDRFSAERTGGSVSTLTIQRTQQEDSAVYLCASSLAYSAGANEKLFFGSGTQLSVL.

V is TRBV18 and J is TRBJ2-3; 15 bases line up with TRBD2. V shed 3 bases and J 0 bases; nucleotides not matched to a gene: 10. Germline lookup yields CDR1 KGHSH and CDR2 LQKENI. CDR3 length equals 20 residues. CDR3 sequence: CASSPRPGLAGGTSTDTQYF. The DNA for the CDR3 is TGTGCCAGCTCACCGAGACCGGGACTAGCGGGGGGAACTAGCACAGATACGCAGTATTTT.

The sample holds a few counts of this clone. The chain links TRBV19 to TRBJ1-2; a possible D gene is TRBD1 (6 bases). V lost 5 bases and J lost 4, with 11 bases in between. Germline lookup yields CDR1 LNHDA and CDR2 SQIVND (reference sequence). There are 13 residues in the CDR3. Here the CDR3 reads CASSPQGFYGYTF. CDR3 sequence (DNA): TGTGCCAGTAGTCCTCAGGGGTTCTATGGCTACACCTTC. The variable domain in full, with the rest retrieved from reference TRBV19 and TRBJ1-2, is DGGITQSPKYLFRKEGQNVTLSCEQNLNHDAMYWYRQDPGQGLRLIYYSQIVNDFQKGDIAEGYSVSREKKESFPLTVTSAQKNPTAFYLCASSPQGFYGYTFGSGTRLTVV.

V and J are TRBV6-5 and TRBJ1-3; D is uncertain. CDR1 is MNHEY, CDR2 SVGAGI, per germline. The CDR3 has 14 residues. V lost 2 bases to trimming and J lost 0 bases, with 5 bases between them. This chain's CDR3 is CASSYGSSGNTIYF. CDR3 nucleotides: TGTGCCAGCAGTTACGGAAGCTCTGGAAACACCATATATTTT.

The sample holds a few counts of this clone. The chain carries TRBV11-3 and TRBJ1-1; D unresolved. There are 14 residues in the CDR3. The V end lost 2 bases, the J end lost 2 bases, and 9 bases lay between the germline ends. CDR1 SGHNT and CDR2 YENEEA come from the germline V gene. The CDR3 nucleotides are TGTGCCAGCAGCTTATTGGGCACCAACACTGAAGCTTTCTTT. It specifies CASSLLGTNTEAFF.

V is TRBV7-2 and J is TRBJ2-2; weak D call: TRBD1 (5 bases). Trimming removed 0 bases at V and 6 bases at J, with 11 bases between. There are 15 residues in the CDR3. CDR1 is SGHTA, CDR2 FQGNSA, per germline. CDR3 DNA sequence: TGTGCCAGCAGCTTAGCGCAGGGTGGGTCCGGGGAGCTGTTTTTT. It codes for CASSLAQGGSGELFF. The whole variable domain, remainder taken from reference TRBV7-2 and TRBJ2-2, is GAGVSQSPSNKVTEKGKDVELRCDPISGHTALYWYRQSLGQGLEFLIYFQGNSAPDKSGLPSDRFSAERTGGSVSTLTIQRTQQEDSAVYLCASSLAQGGSGELFFGEGSRLTVL.

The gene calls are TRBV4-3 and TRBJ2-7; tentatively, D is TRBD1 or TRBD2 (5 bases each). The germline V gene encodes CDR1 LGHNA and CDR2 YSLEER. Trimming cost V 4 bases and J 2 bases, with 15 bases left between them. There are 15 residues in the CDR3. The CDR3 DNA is TGCGCCAGCAGCCGATGGTTAGGGGACGCCTACGAGCAGTACTTC. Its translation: CASSRWLGDAYEQYF.

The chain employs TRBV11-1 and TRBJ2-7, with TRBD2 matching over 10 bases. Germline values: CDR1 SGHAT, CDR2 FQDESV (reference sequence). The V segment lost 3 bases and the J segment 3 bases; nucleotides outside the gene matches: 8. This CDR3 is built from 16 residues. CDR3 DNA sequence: TGTGCCAGCAGCTTTGCTAGCGGGAGATACAACTACGAGCAGTACTTC. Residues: CASSFASGRYNYEQYF.

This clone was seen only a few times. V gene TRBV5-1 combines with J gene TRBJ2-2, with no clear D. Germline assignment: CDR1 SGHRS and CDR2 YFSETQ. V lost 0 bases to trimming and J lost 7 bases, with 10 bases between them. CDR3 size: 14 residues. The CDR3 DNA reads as TGCGCCAGCAGCTTGGAAAGATCCGGCGGGGAGCTGTTTTTT. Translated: CASSLERSGGELFF. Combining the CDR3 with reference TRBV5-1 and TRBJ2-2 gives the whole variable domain KAGVTQTPRYLIKTRGQQVTLSCSPISGHRSVSWYQQTPGQGLQFLFEYFSETQRNKGNFPGRFSGRQFSNSRSEMNVSTLELGDSALYLCASSLERSGGELFFGEGSRLTVL.

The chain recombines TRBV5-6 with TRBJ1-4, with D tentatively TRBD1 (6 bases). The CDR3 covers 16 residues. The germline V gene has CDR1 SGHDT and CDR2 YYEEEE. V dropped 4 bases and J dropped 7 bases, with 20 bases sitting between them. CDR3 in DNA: TGTGCCAGCAGCGCGCACAGGGTCCTCTTGGCTGAAAAACTGTTTTTT. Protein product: CASSAHRVLLAEKLFF.

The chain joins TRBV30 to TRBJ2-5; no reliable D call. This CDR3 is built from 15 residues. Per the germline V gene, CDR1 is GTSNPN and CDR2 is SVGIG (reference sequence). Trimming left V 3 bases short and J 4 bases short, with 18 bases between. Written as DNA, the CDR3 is TGTGCCTGGAGCACCGGGCACAGATTGCCAGAGACCCAGTACTTC. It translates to CAWSTGHRLPETQYF.

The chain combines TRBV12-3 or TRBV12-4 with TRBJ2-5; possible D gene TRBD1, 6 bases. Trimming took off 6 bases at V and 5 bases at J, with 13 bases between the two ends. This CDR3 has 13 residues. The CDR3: CASSYRELETQYF. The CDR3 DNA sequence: TGTGCCAGCAGCTACAGGGAACTGGAGACCCAGTACTTC.

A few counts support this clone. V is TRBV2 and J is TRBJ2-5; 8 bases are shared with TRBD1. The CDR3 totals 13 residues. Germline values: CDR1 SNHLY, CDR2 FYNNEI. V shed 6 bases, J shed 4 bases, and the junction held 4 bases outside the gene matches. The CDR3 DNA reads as TGTGCCAGCAGCGAGACAGGGGTAGAGACCCAGTACTTC. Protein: CASSETGVETQYF.

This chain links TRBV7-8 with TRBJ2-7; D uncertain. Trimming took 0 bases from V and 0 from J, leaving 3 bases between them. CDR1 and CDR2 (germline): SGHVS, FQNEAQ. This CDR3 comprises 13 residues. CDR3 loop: CASSLADSYEQYF. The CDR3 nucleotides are TGTGCCAGCAGCTTAGCTGACTCCTACGAGCAGTACTTC.

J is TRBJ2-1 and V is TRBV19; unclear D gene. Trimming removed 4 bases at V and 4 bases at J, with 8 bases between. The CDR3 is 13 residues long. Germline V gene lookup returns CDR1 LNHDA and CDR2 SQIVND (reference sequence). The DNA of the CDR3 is TGTGCCAGTAGTAGTAACCGATACAATGAGCAGTTCTTC. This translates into CASSSNRYNEQFF.